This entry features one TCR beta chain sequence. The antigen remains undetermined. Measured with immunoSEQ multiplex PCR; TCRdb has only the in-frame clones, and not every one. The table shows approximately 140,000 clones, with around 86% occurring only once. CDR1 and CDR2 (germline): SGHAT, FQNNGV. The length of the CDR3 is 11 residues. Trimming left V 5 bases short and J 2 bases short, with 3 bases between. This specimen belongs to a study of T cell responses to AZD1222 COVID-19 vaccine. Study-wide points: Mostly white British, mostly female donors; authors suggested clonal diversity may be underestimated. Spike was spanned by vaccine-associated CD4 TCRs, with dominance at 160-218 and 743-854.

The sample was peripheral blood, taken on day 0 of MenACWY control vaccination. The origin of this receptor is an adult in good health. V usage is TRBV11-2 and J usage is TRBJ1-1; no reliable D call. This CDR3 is CASSINTEAFF. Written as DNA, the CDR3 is TGTGCCAGCAGCATTAACACTGAAGCTTTCTTT.